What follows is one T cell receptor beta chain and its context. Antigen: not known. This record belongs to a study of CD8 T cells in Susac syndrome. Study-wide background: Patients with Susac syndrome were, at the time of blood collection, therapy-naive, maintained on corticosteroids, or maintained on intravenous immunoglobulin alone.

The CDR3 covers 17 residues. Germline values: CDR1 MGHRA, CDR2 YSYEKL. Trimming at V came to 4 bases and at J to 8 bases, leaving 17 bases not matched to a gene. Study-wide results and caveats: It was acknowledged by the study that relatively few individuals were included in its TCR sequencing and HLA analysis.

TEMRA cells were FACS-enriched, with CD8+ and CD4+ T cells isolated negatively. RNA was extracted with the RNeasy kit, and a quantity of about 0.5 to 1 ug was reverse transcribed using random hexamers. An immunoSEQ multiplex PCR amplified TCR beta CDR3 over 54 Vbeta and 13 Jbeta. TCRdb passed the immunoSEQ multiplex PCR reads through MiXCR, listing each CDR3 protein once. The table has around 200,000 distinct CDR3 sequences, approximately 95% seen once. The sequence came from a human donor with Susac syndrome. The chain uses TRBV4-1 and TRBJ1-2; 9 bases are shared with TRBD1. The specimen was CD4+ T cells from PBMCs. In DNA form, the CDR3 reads TGCGCCAGCAGCCCCGGGACAGGGTCTCCCGCCATGGGAGGCTACACCTTC. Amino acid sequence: CASSPGTGSPAMGGYTF.